Sequencing of this TCR beta chain was carried out in a study of blood T cell repertoires in COVID-19. Study-level background: T cells, B-cell-depleted T cells, or PBMCs provided the cDNA or gDNA that served as material.

Original handling: Counts of nucleated cells, estimated from reference gene primer amplification, were obtained. Assay: immunoSEQ multiplex PCR; the TCRdb copy retains only in-frame clones and omits some. V, J and clone size derive from that table, while D and trimming were established from the DNA sequence. The data hold 300,000 to 400,000 clones, with roughly 85% observed a single time. Trimming pared 7 bases from V and 2 bases from J, leaving 20 bases between. CDR3 length: 16 residues. Germline CDR1 reads SEHNR; CDR2 reads FQNEAQ (reference sequence). In terms of age and location, participants ranged from roughly 18 to 90 years and lived in about 25 US areas.

This receptor was obtained from a woman in her 40s with acute COVID-19. V usage is TRBV7-9 and J usage is TRBJ1-2, with D possibly matching TRBD1 (5 bases). Sequenced sample: PBMCs or T cells enriched from blood (not recorded which). The chain's CDR3 is CASTTASGLKNYGYTF. CDR3 sequence (DNA): TGTGCCAGCACCACGGCCTCGGGACTCAAAAACTATGGCTACACCTTC.